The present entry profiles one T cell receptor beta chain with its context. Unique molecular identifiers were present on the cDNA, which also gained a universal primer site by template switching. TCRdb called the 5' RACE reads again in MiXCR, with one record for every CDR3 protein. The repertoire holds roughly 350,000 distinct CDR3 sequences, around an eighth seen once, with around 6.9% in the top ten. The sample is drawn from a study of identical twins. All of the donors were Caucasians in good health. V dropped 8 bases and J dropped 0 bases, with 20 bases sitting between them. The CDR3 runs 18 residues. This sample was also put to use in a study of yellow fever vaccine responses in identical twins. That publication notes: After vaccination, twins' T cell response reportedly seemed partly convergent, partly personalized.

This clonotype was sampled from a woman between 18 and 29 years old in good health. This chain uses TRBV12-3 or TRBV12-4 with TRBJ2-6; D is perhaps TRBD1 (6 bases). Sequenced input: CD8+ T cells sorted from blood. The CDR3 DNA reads TGTGCCAGCCGAAAAATCGGTACAGGGAGCTCTGGGGCCAACGTCCTGACTTTC. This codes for CASRKIGTGSSGANVLTF.